This T cell receptor (beta chain) appears in the sequencing data of a study of T cell changes during pregnancy in multiple sclerosis. The germline gives CDR1 LNHNV, CDR2 YYDKDF (reference sequence). The CDR3 extends over 21 amino acids. V trimming: 0 bases; J trimming: 2 bases; junction bases outside the gene matches: 11. Here immunoSEQ multiplex PCR was the method, and the copy in TCRdb shows in-frame clones only, minus some. The sample gives 60,000 to 70,000 clones, 91% of which show up once; 2% to 2.5% is in the top ten. The chain joins TRBV15 to TRBJ2-3, with TRBD2 identical over 16 bases. Sequenced material: peripheral blood, taken in the third trimester of pregnancy. The receptor was derived from a female donor in good health, enrolled as a control in a pregnancy study. This chain's CDR3 is CATSREVVGLAGGPPTDTQYF. In DNA form, the CDR3 reads TGTGCCACCAGCAGAGAGGTGGTGGGACTAGCGGGAGGGCCTCCCACAGATACGCAGTATTTT. The entire variable domain, with the rest obtained from reference TRBV15 and TRBJ2-3, is as follows: DAMVIQNPRYQVTQFGKPVTLSCSQTLNHNVMYWYQQKSSQAPKLLFHYYDKDFNNEADTPDNFQSRRPNTSFCFLDIRSPGLGDTAMYLCATSREVVGLAGGPPTDTQYFGPGTRLTVL.